The T cell receptor (beta chain) under discussion was sequenced for a study of T-cell memory formation after mild COVID-19. Overall study findings and caveats: Among clones contracting day 15 to 85, CD4/CD8 was balanced, whereas later expanders leaned CD4+.

Germline CDR1 MNHEY, CDR2 SVGAGI. Trimming at V came to 6 bases and at J to 9 bases, leaving 10 bases not matched to a gene. The CDR3 is made up of 15 amino acids. This clonotype was observed a handful of times. The antigen remains unidentified. Libraries for TCRalpha and TCRbeta carried sample barcodes and unique molecular identifiers via 5'RACE. TCRdb processed the 5' RACE reads anew with MiXCR; each CDR3 protein has one entry. The sample includes roughly 130,000 distinct CDR3 sequences, about 15% of them seen just once. Specimen: PBMCs or a T cell subset sorted from them (not recorded which). The chain recombines TRBV6-5 with TRBJ2-1; 11 bases align to TRBD2. The clonotype was recovered from a man between 18 and 29 years old who had mild COVID-19 (a few samples of this study predate the infection). Cell type and time point are not known. The CDR3 reads CASSTPGTSGVEQFF. As DNA, the CDR3 is TGTGCCAGCAGCACCCCCGGGACTAGCGGAGTTGAGCAGTTCTTC.